The TCR beta chain described here comes from a study of blood T cell repertoires in COVID-19 (dated by TCRdb to about 2020). As for the study more broadly: Samples covering the acute and convalescent phases of COVID-19 were provided by collaborators in the United States, Italy and Spain. The repertoires were made available in a free public database intended to serve as a resource for research on the immune response to SARS-CoV-2. Where available, HLA class I and class II types were obtained from metadata supplied by the sample provider rather than from assay-based typing. The samples were drawn from two sources: the first 160 participants of the ongoing ImmuneRACE study, and 1,254 subjects contributed by 6 global collaborators. A de-identified subject ID, COVID-19 status, age in years and sex were almost always included in the sample metadata. Subjects who had been exposed to COVID-19, were actively infected with it, or had recovered from it provided the deeply sampled blood TCRbeta repertoires that made up the dataset. The material from the prospective study consisted of cDNA or gDNA derived from T cells, B-cell-depleted T cells, or PBMCs.

The paper's findings and limits, for the study overall: Clinical and demographic metadata were provided uncurated, with the amount varying by source and participant.

To note about this clone: The target of this receptor is not known. Per-base qualities were not stored, and no clone one base away is much larger.

Enrolling through a virtual design, the prospective study's participants ranged in age from roughly 18 to 95 years and lived across 20 to 30 United States geographic areas. In the prospective study, cohorts were assigned on the basis of participant-reported clinical history obtained from a screening survey and a study questionnaire. Exposed participants had been in contact with someone with a PCR-confirmed or clinician-diagnosed COVID-19 case within 2 weeks of study entry. Each participant in the prospective study had whole blood, serum and a nasopharyngeal or oropharyngeal swab collected by mobile phlebotomists. Over a roughly two-month period, participants in the prospective study had the option of providing additional blood draws and questionnaires. Prospective study blood samples were shipped either frozen or at room temperature before DNA extraction. TCRbeta CDR3 regions were amplified from genomic DNA using the immunoSEQ Assay, a bias-controlled multiplex PCR. As for the authors' bioinformatics: The number of nucleated cells in each sample was estimated by amplification of reference gene primers within the assay. Sequence reads were collapsed and filtered to measure the absolute abundance of every unique TCRbeta CDR3 rearrangement. For each sample, productive Simpson clonality was calculated as the square root of Simpson's diversity index across productive rearrangements. Entries here come from immuneACCESS through TCRdb and include only in-frame sequences with V and J called. Some clones fail to appear in such tables; in the studies checked, an unresolved V gene covers under half of the shortfall, and the cause of the remainder is unknown. V and J calls and clone size are those listed in that table; D and trimming were worked out from the DNA. This sample has about 62,000 clones in its table, and under 80% of those were observed once. The ten largest clonotypes hold 51% of the sample.

Trimming leaves V shorter by 7 bases and J shorter by 6 bases, with the junction holding 10 bases beyond the gene matches. The CDR3 goes from the cysteine to the phenylalanine over 14 residues. CDR3 DNA only is kept here, 42 bases in frame from base 1. CDR1 is given as MNHEY and CDR2 as SVGAGI, both from the germline V gene. This sequence originates from a woman aged 55 to 70 who had been exposed to COVID-19. The V and J genes are TRBV6-5 and TRBJ2-7; 9 bases in the middle match TRBD1. Sequencing used PBMCs or T cells enriched from blood (not recorded which). The CDR3 reads as follows: CASTSGDRVIEQYF. The DNA is TGTGCCAGCACGTCGGGGGACAGGGTAATCGAGCAGTACTTC.